What follows describes a single T cell receptor (beta chain). The specificity of this receptor is unknown. The input lacks base qualities; no much larger clone sits a single base away. These data belong to a study of graft-versus-host responses after intestinal transplantation (dated by TCRdb to about 2021). Looking at the study overall: The transplants that recipients received were multivisceral, liver-intestinal, or isolated intestinal. A cohort of around 25 intestinal transplant recipients, including one retransplant, was enrolled, and 3 patients lacking pretransplant specimens were excluded. After intestinal transplantation, graft-versus-host and host-versus-graft alloreactive T cell clones were followed in the graft, circulation and bone marrow using bulk TCR-beta CDR3 sequencing. Every recipient was given anti-thymocyte globulin induction, then maintenance tacrolimus and steroids for two to three years. To identify alloreactive clones, pre-transplant mixed lymphocyte reaction products were sequenced and then compared with unstimulated pre-transplant donor and recipient T cells. Instead of going to the commercial service, samples from a few later patients were sequenced in-house on an Illumina MiSeq and processed with MiXCR. A peak of at least 4% donor T cells among recipient peripheral blood mononuclear cells was the definition used for donor T cell macrochimerism.

Libraries came from the immunoSEQ multiplex PCR assay. For most patients, genomic DNA was isolated with the Qiagen DNeasy Blood and Tissue Kit and sent frozen to Adaptive Biotechnologies for TCR sequencing. High-throughput TCR-beta CDR3 sequencing of genomic DNA from most patients was performed by Adaptive Biotechnologies. The source study handled its data this way. Adaptive's ImmunoSEQ software was the source of the TCR sequencing data for over 15 patients, while a few other patients were processed with MiXCR and VDJtools. CD4 versus CD8 sorting errors were corrected by removing sequences found in both subsets at a frequency ratio below 5:1. CDR3 nucleotide sequences shared between donor and recipient were removed because their origin could not be assigned. At least 2-fold expansion over unstimulated cells and a minimum CFSE-low frequency of 0.002% (template counts) or 0.001% (read counts) were required for clones to be classified as alloreactive. Clones detected in sequenced pre-transplant spleen, lymph node, or MLR CFSE-low populations of the donor or recipient were defined as mappable. Cumulative frequency of alloreactive clones was calculated as a percentage of all sequences weighted by copy number. In its TCRdb copy, this immuneACCESS table keeps in-frame sequences only and misses some clones. Where compared with another copy, unresolved V genes explain less than half of these, and the others have no known cause. V, J and clone size were drawn from that table, and D and trimming were deduced from the DNA. The sample has 40,000 to 45,000 clones on record, 85% to 95% of them singletons. The top ten constitute approximately 0.53% of the sample.

The CDR3 goes from the cysteine to the phenylalanine over 17 residues. Only the CDR3 region is kept as DNA, spanning 51 bases read in frame from base 1. Per the germline V gene (reference sequence), PRHDT is the CDR1 and FYEKMQ is the CDR2. V is trimmed back by 7 bases and J by 4 bases, and the junction contains 15 bases that no gene match accounts for. Points the paper makes about the study in general: Patients with donor T cell macrochimerism had high GvH to HvG T cell clonal ratios in their allografts. GvH clones were detected in recipient bone marrow, and some appeared earlier in ileal mucosa or blood, consistent with an intestinal mucosal origin. The conclusions were limited by the relatively low number and heterogeneity of the intestinal transplant patients. Peak levels of circulating GvH clones were associated with declines in HvG clones early after transplant.

The time point tag for this specimen amounts to: cells obtained before transplantation from donor or recipient. CD3+CD4+ and CD3+CD8+ populations were FACS-sorted from unstimulated pre-transplant donor and recipient cells taken from spleen or lymph nodes. The sequenced sample was unstimulated CD8+ T cells sorted from spleen or lymph node cells, obtained before transplant. The source is a human donor who was the organ donor for an intestinal transplant. In this chain, TRBV13 is recombined with TRBJ1-1; 10 bases in the middle match TRBD1. At the DNA level, the sequence is TGTGCCAGCACCCCGGGACAGGGGTTTTATCTTACCACTGAAGCTTTCTTT. This is translated as CASTPGQGFYLTTEAFF.